This T cell receptor beta chain was identified during a study of cytomegalovirus exposure and HLA in healthy donors listed by TCRdb under 2017. For the study in its entirety: In an earlier analysis of under 600 of the donors, approximately 300 Gb of sequence data and about 110 million unique TCR beta sequences from 150 million to 200 million T cells were reported. Approximately 310 gigabases of sequencing data and approximately 93 million unique TCR sequences were included in an early release covering roughly 700 HLA-typed donors. Among the roughly 370 genotyped donors, approximately 77% belonged to the genetic ancestry cluster associated with self-reported Caucasian donors. The study was designed to test whether signatures of past pathogen exposure could be identified by cataloging public T cell receptors. The study used immunosequencing to profile the T cell repertoires of approximately 650 subjects and linked those repertoires to cytomegalovirus serostatus. Besides the first cohort of under 700 subjects, a separate validation cohort made up of 120 different subjects was used. The study combined high-throughput TCR immunosequencing, statistical association of individual TCRs with disease status, and machine learning to predict cytomegalovirus infection status. A later analysis re-examined previously published TCR beta repertoires from about 670 donors and added high-resolution HLA genotyping to investigate patterns of TCR occurrence. Rather than using new phenotypic data, the later analysis identified candidate immune exposures from TCR beta sequences and from how often those sequences occurred across donors. In an earlier analysis of roughly 600 of the donors, high-throughput TCR beta sequencing was used to judge whether each TCR beta V gene segment behaved as functional or pseudogenic. Alongside the repertoire data, information on donor age, sex, ethnicity and CMV serostatus was compiled. In a later genetic analysis, genome-wide SNP genotypes for about three fifths of the roughly 670 donors were used, and that subset was treated as a discovery cohort. Every repertoire in the discovery cohort had been generated on one and the same sequencing platform. Class I and class II HLA loci were covered by the typing at four-digit resolution. The number of donors typed differed by locus, with roughly 629-640 for A, B, C, DRB1 and DQB1, roughly 520 for DQA1, 606 for DPA1, and under 490 for DPB1. Four or five DR-DQ haplotypes were handled as single units for association and clustering because linkage in the cohort was strong. Among around 400 genotyped donors of the cohort, an average of around 250,000 unique TCR beta nucleotide sequences was sequenced per donor, of which about 19% were non-productive. General conclusions and limits of the study: Correlated functional status among segregating V segments might reflect linkage disequilibrium, but an unknown experimental factor could not be ruled out. A further reported finding was that TCR beta sequences accurately predicted the HLA-A and HLA-B alleles for most subjects in the first cohort. For the cohort, immune exposure information was limited to CMV serostatus. The classifier was reported to diagnose cytomegalovirus status with high specificity and sensitivity in both the original and validation cohorts. In a later genetic analysis, fewer N-insertions in productive TCRs were reported among donors in an Asian-associated ancestry cluster than the roughly 640-donor mean. Because some donors lacked HLA typing at each locus, the association tests relied only on the typed subset. The sequencing pipeline was judged likely to have produced a cluster of highly shared sequence variants as a technical artifact. In a later genetic analysis, a missense DCLRE1C variant was associated with V-gene and J-gene trimming of TCR beta chains, and the association was replicated in an independent cohort. In a later analysis, HLA-associated TCR beta chains showed more clonal expansion and lower generation probabilities than non-associated chains that were equally common. According to a later analysis, most CMV-associated TCR beta chains appeared to be HLA-restricted, and the HLA associations seemed to be driven largely by CMV exposure. Because the 87-base-pair reads could not distinguish some IMGT-functional V segments, including TRBV6-2 and TRBV6-3, those segments were excluded. Sequencing depth was assumed to be roughly uniform across donors in the presence/absence analyses, though that assumption may not hold. When HLA alleles, especially DR and DQ, strongly co-occurred, attributing TCR associations to individual alleles was difficult. Only TCR beta chains were sequenced in this cohort, and the absence of alpha or paired-chain data limited detectable features. Most TCR sequences were seen in very few donors, while some public TCRs were found in many individuals. The study gave a list of 150 to 200 TCR beta chains associated with cytomegalovirus. In vitro tests confirmed that a few of the cytomegalovirus-associated TCR beta chains recognize cytomegalovirus antigens. In an earlier analysis of fewer than 750 of the donors, most TCR beta V segments were observed in productive rearrangements about 90% or about 30% of the time, broadly matching IMGT annotations. In a later analysis, TCR association rates were found to vary across HLA loci, with the most associated TCRs seen for DRB1 alleles and the fewest for HLA-C alleles. According to the authors, the approach could potentially be generalized to other disease states and immunological phenotypes. A later analysis associated 15,000 to 20,000 TCR beta sequences with specific HLA alleles at a false discovery rate of 0.05. According to a later analysis, parvovirus B19, influenza, CMV and Epstein-Barr virus appeared linked to several top co-occurrence clusters. Approximately 16 rarely observed V segments, including chromosome 9 orphons, were excluded from the earlier analysis of about 600 of the donors because counts were too low.

From a lookup of the germline V gene, CDR1 and CDR2 are SGHRS and YFSETQ. The CDR3 holds 15 amino acids from the cysteine to the phenylalanine. The sequence is cut down to CDR3 DNA, 45 bases in frame from base 1. For this chain, trimming is 2 bases at the V end and 3 bases at the J end, and the number of junction bases without a gene match is 5. Points on this clone: Its antigen target is currently unknown. The sample holds no much larger clone one base away, and base qualities are not on file.

The library was made by the immunoSEQ multiplex PCR assay. For the multiplex PCR, a mixture combining 60 forward primers for TCR Vbeta segments and 13 reverse primers for TCR Jbeta segments was used. A multiplex PCR assay on genomic DNA amplified the CDR3 region of rearranged TCR beta genes. On the Illumina HiSeq System, the amplified TCR beta libraries were sequenced as 87-base-pair reads. For the original study's pipeline: Across the roughly 670 repertoires, a later analysis counted some 81 million unique TCR beta chains, approximately 10 million of which were shared by at least two donors. A nearest-neighbor algorithm error-corrected the raw reads and collapsed the reads into unique sequences, merging closely related sequences to remove PCR and sequencing errors. To assign V, D and J gene segments, CDR3 sequences were aligned to IMGT reference sequences. For a sequence to be retained, a match of at least six nucleotides to both a V gene segment and a J gene segment was required. A rearrangement counted as productive if the CDR3 had no stop codons and remained in frame with V and J, and every other rearrangement counted as non-productive. CDR3 was defined by IMGT convention, running from the second conserved V-encoded cysteine to the conserved J-encoded phenylalanine. The earlier analysis of fewer than 750 of the donors excluded sequences that lacked an unambiguous match to a single V gene segment. An earlier analysis of several hundred of the donors classified V segments as functional when productive rearrangements were above 56.7% and as segregating when the standard deviation between donors was above 5%. A statistical classification framework was developed to diagnose cytomegalovirus status using the catalog of TCR beta chain sequences. A later analysis assigned V and J genes by comparing TCR nucleotide sequences with IMGT/GENE-DB human TR gene sequences. Using the TCRdist pipeline, a later analysis assigned CDR3 sequences along with most-parsimonious VDJ recombination scenarios. In a later analysis, each TCR beta chain was defined by its CDR3 amino acid sequence together with its V-gene family, and reads lacking a unique V-gene family were excluded. A later analysis removed 600 or so highly shared, low-generation-probability nucleotide sequences to deal with suspected cross-contamination and a sequencing artifact. For each public chain, a later analysis derived a clonal expansion index from normalized ranks of inferred template counts within each repertoire. In a later analysis, generation probabilities were computed using a VDJ recombination model fitted to out-of-frame rearrangements, and the results were checked against IGoR. Hypergeometric tests were used in a later analysis to score TCR-TCR, TCR-HLA and TCR-CMV co-occurrence, with a repertoire-size bias correction applied to the TCR pairs. A later analysis estimated false discovery rates by permuting HLA or CMV assignments 20 times. In a later analysis, co-occurring TCRs were grouped with DBSCAN, and TCRdist sequence similarity was added when clustering was performed within HLA-allele-positive subsets. Repertoires with fewer than 30,000 or more than 120,000 public chains were left out of co-occurrence clustering, as were a few repertoires with anomalous nucleotide sharing. In TCRdb, the immuneACCESS table is reduced to in-frame sequences with V and J assigned. These tables do not hold every clone; where another copy was compared, an unresolved V gene accounts for under half, and the others remain unexplained. V, J and clone size are taken as reported in that table, and D and trimming were inferred from the DNA itself. The sample table contains about 130,000 clones; only one count was recorded for roughly 62% of them. Clones ranked in the top ten supply about 1.6% of the sample.

In total, roughly 670 healthy bone marrow donors made up the cohort. All cohort members were sampled while nominally healthy, although unrecorded immune exposures were likely present. The donor tested CMV seropositive and was one of the 289 seropositive cohort members. A peripheral blood sample was provided by each donor, and peripheral blood mononuclear cells were used for TCR beta sequencing. The Qiagen DNeasy Blood Extraction Kit was used to extract genomic DNA from the blood cell samples. The clonotype was recovered from a man aged 25-45 years in good health and CMV-seropositive. The chain is assembled from TRBV5-1 and TRBJ2-1, with 7 bases matching TRBD2. Sequencing input: PBMCs. This receptor has the CDR3 CASSFASSGYNEQFF. The sequenced DNA: TGCGCCAGCAGCTTTGCTTCTAGCGGCTACAATGAGCAGTTCTTC.